This entry lists 20 T cell receptor beta chains sequenced from one sample in a study of blood T cells in healthy people across ages. Primed by a sample-barcoded 5' primer and a J-beta primer mix, a second PCR proceeded for 7 to 11 cycles. TCRdb recomputed calls from the 5' RACE reads with MiXCR, one row per CDR3 protein. The sample yields 2 million or so distinct CDR3 sequences, roughly 52% seen once. Sequencing was performed on blood. These receptors originate from a woman aged 35 to 49 in good health.

The chain is built from TRBV6-2 or TRBV6-3 and TRBJ2-7, with 12 bases aligning to TRBD2. The DNA end is more similar to TRBJ2-5, so the J call may be wrong. In germline, CDR1 is MNHEY, CDR2 SVGEGT. The CDR3 has 15 amino acids. CDR3 in DNA: TGTGCCAGCAGTCTCCCACTAGCGGGGGGAGAGACCCAGTACTTC. It translates to CASSLPLAGGETQYF.

This clonotype occurred once. The chain links TRBV7-2 to TRBJ1-6; possible D gene TRBD1, 5 bases. V lost 10 bases and J 9 bases, leaving 25 bases between the germline ends. Germline-derived CDR1 and CDR2 are SGHTA and FQGNSA. The CDR3 has 16 amino acids. As DNA, the CDR3 is TGTGCCATCCCCTGGGGCCCTGGGTCGGTCGGTTCACCCCTCCACTTT. Its protein is CAIPWGPGSVGSPLHF. The full variable domain, rest sourced from reference TRBV7-2 and TRBJ1-6, is GAGVSQSPSNKVTEKGKDVELRCDPISGHTALYWYRQSLGQGLEFLIYFQGNSAPDKSGLPSDRFSAERTGGSVSTLTIQRTQQEDSAVYLCAIPWGPGSVGSPLHFGNGTRLTVT.

This clonotype was counted between two and nine times. The chain links TRBV11-1 to TRBJ2-7; 8 bases are a match to TRBD2. The CDR3 has 17 residues. Germline CDR1 and CDR2: SGHAT and FQDESV (reference sequence). V gave up 5 bases and J gave up 0 bases; unmatched junction bases: 12. The CDR3 loop reads CASSVGRVVLSSYEQYF. For the CDR3, the DNA is TGTGCCAGCAGCGTCGGGAGGGTCGTCCTGAGCTCCTACGAGCAGTACTTC.

In the case of this clonotype: One junction end does not reproduce the germline sequence, and a read error may be involved. The genes are TRBV7-3 and TRBJ2-1, with 9 bases identical to TRBD2. Looked up from germline, CDR1 is SGHTA and CDR2 is FQGTGA. The CDR3 length is 17 residues. CDR3 in DNA: TGTGCCGGCAGCTATCGGGCCGGGACTAGCTATGTAGATGAGCAGTTCTTC. Encoded protein: CAGSYRAGTSYVDEQFF.

The chain is built from TRBV5-5 and TRBJ2-3; D might be TRBD1 (6 bases). The CDR3 sequence is 16 residues long. Germline lookup yields CDR1 SGHKS and CDR2 YYEKEE (reference sequence). The ends were cut back, 2 bases at V and 2 bases at J, with 15 bases in the middle. The CDR3 loop is CASSFTPQGSTDTQYF. The DNA of the CDR3 is TGTGCCAGCAGCTTCACGCCACAGGGATCCACAGATACGCAGTATTTT.

This clonotype was observed a few times. The chain links TRBV13 to TRBJ2-5; a possible D gene is TRBD2 (6 bases). The CDR3 loop spans 12 amino acids. Trimming left V 9 bases short and J 4 bases short, with 12 bases between. Per germline, CDR1 PRHDT and CDR2 FYEKMQ (reference sequence). CDR3 protein: CASHRGGETQYF. CDR3 coding DNA: TGTGCCAGTCACCGGGGAGGAGAGACCCAGTACTTC. The full variable domain, rest sourced from reference TRBV13 and TRBJ2-5, is AAGVIQSPRHLIKEKRETATLKCYPIPRHDTVYWYQQGPGQDPQFLISFYEKMQSDKGSIPDRFSAQQFSDYHSELNMSSLELGDSALYFCASHRGGETQYFGPGTRLLVL.

The V and J genes are TRBV4-1 and TRBJ2-3, with TRBD1 matching 9 bases. After removal of 5 bases from V and 4 bases from J, the junction contained 7 bases not matched to a gene. This CDR3 contains 15 residues. Germline V gene data show CDR1 as MGHRA and CDR2 as YSYEKL. The CDR3 DNA is TGCGCCAGCAGCAGGGAGGACAGGGGAGCAGATACGCAGTATTTT. It codes for CASSREDRGADTQYF.

The V and J genes are TRBV7-9 and TRBJ2-5, with 10 bases that match TRBD2. V dropped 5 bases and J dropped 2; count of bases not matched to a gene: 11. The CDR3 is 17 residues long. CDR1 and CDR2 (germline): SEHNR, FQNEAQ (reference sequence). Here the CDR3 reads CASSAPGASGGQETQYF. The CDR3 bases are TGTGCCAGCAGCGCGCCCGGGGCTAGCGGGGGACAAGAGACCCAGTACTTC.

Only one count was recorded for this clonotype. The chain employs TRBV20-1 and TRBJ1-1, with TRBD1 matching over 7 bases. V shed 5 bases, J shed 3 bases, and the junction held 3 bases outside the gene matches. CDR1 DFQATT and CDR2 SNEGSKA come from the germline V gene (reference sequence). The length of the CDR3 is 12 residues. The CDR3 sequence: CSAPQGYTEAFF. CDR3 DNA sequence: TGCAGTGCTCCACAGGGGTACACTGAAGCTTTCTTT.

This chain links TRBV29-1 with TRBJ2-1, with TRBD2 as a possible D gene (6 bases). CDR1 and CDR2 (germline): SQVTM, ANQGSEA. Trimming removed 0 bases at V and 9 bases at J, with 9 bases between. The CDR3 length is 12 residues. CDR3 in amino acids: CSVEEMRGEQFF. Written as DNA, the CDR3 is TGCAGCGTTGAAGAGATGCGGGGTGAGCAGTTCTTC.

CDR3: CASSDLGDTEAFF. The CDR3 DNA is TGTGCCAGCAGTGATCTGGGGGACACTGAAGCTTTCTTT. The chain carries TRBV6-5 and TRBJ1-1; D possibly corresponds to TRBD1 (5 bases). The V and J ends lost 5 bases and 3 bases respectively, with 10 bases between them. CDR1 and CDR2 from the germline V gene are MNHEY and SVGAGI. The CDR3 spans 13 residues.

Only a few counts were recorded for this clonotype. J is TRBJ2-5 and V is TRBV7-2, with a weak D call TRBD2 (7 bases). The CDR3 totals 15 residues. In germline, CDR1 is SGHTA, CDR2 FQGNSA. V lost 1 base, J lost 5 bases, and 14 bases lay in between. The CDR3 here is CASSLDSGGRETQYF. The CDR3 DNA follows: TGTGCCAGCAGCTTAGATTCGGGGGGCAGGGAGACCCAGTACTTC.

The rearrangement uses TRBV10-3 and TRBJ2-5; D tentatively reads TRBD1 or TRBD2 (5 bases each). Germline V CDR1 and CDR2: ENHRY, SYGVKD. The CDR3 length is 13 residues. The V and J ends lost 6 bases and 5 bases respectively, with 13 bases between them. The CDR3: CAIRRGVGETQYF. The DNA of the CDR3 is TGTGCCATCAGGAGAGGGGTTGGTGAGACCCAGTACTTC.

The J gene is TRBJ1-1, the V gene TRBV24-1; TRBD1 is a possible D gene (5 bases). This CDR3 is 14 amino acids long. The V and J ends lost 7 bases and 1 base respectively, with 12 bases between them. Germline loops: CDR1 KGHDR, CDR2 SFDVKD. CDR3 DNA sequence: TGTGCCACCAGGGCAACAGGTCGGAACACTGAAGCTTTCTTT. It codes for CATRATGRNTEAFF.

There are a few counts of this clonotype. Here the CDR3 DNA reads TGCAGTGCTTGTCGTACAGAGTCCCAAGAGACCCAGTACTTC. This gives the protein CSACRTESQETQYF. The chain combines TRBV20-1 with TRBJ2-5; no clear D gene. The V end was cut by 5 bases, the J end by 1 base, with 14 bases between. Germline V gene sequence: CDR1 DFQATT, CDR2 SNEGSKA (reference sequence). CDR3 size: 14 residues.

As concerns this clonotype: Relative to the germline gene, one junction end is altered; a read error may explain this. This chain connects TRBV15 to TRBJ2-5, with D tentatively TRBD1 or TRBD2 (5 bases each). The CDR3 runs 15 residues. Germline V gene sequence: CDR1 LNHNV, CDR2 YYDKDF (reference sequence). The CDR3 DNA reads as TGTGCCACCAGCAGAGAACCCAGGGACCAAGAGACCCGGTACTTC. This sequence encodes CATSREPRDQETRYF. The full variable domain, in which reference TRBV15 and TRBJ2-5 provide the parts outside the CDR3, is DAMVIQNPRYQVTQFGKPVTLSCSQTLNHNVMYWYQQKSSQAPKLLFHYYDKDFNNEADTPDNFQSRRPNTSFCFLDIRSPGLGDTAMYLCATSREPRDQETRYFGPGTRLLVL.

The chain has TRBV25-1 and TRBJ1-4; TRBD1 matches 7 bases. Trimming took 3 bases from V and 8 from J; bases not matched to a gene: 9. CDR3 length equals 15 residues. Germline CDR1 reads MGHDK; CDR2 reads SYGVNS. Here the CDR3 DNA reads TGTGCCAGCAGTGAGGGGGGACAGCAAAGAGAAAAACTGTTTTTT. Translation: CASSEGGQQREKLFF.

V is TRBV24-1 and J is TRBJ2-2; D ambiguous. CDR1 is KGHDR and CDR2 is SFDVKD in the germline V gene. Trimming took 4 bases from V and 0 from J, leaving 11 bases between them. The length of the CDR3 is 16 residues. The CDR3 loop reads CATSERETANTGELFF. CDR3 in DNA: TGTGCCACCAGTGAAAGAGAAACAGCGAACACCGGGGAGCTGTTTTTT.

The CDR3 DNA sequence: TGTGCCAGCAGTTACGGGTTCGCTGCAGGACGGAATACGACCCAGTACTTC. This encodes CASSYGFAAGRNTTQYF. The rearrangement uses TRBV6-5 and TRBJ2-5; D remains ambiguous. This CDR3 has 17 residues. V dropped 2 bases and J dropped 7 bases, with 23 bases sitting between them. Germline assignment: CDR1 MNHEY and CDR2 SVGAGI.

This chain links TRBV5-6 with TRBJ2-3; maybe TRBD1 (6 bases). V dropped 3 bases and J dropped 2 bases, with 10 bases sitting between them. The germline V gene has CDR1 SGHDT and CDR2 YYEEEE. This CDR3 is 14 amino acids long. This CDR3 reads CASSWGHPTDTQYF. The CDR3 DNA is TGTGCCAGCAGCTGGGGACACCCCACAGATACGCAGTATTTT.